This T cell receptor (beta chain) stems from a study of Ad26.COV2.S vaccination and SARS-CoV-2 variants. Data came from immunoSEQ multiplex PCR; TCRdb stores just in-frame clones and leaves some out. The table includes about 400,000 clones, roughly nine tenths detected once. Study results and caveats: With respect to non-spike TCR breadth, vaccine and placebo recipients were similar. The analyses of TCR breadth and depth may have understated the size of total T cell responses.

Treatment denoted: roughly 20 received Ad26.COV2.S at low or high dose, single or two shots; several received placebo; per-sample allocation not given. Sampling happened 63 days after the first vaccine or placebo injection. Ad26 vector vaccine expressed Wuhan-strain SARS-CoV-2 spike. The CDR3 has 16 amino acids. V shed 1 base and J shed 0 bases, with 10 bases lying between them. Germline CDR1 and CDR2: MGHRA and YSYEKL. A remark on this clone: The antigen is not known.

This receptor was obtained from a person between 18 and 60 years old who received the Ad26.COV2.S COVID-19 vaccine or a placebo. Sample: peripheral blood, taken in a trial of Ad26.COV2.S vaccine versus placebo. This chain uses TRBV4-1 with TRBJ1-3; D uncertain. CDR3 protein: CASSQGRATSGNTIYF. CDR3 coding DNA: TGCGCCAGCAGCCAAGGACGGGCTACCTCTGGAAACACCATATATTTT.